This T cell receptor beta chain was sequenced for a study of Graves' ophthalmopathy and Graves' hyperthyroidism. Transcripts of RNA were the source for amplifying TCR beta CDR3 regions. The first round was an RT-PCR with HTBI primers, and the second round was a multiplex PCR. MiXCR was run by TCRdb on the multiplex PCR reads, yielding one entry per CDR3 protein. Of 580,000 or so distinct CDR3 sequences detected, 35% to 45% appear once; the ten largest clones hold about 4%. This CDR3 is 13 amino acids long. V shed 5 bases and J shed 1 base, with 11 bases lying between them. The germline CDR1 and CDR2 sequences are DFQATT and SNEGSKA (reference sequence). The sample holds many counts of this clonotype. The antigen is not known. Findings of the study overall: Appearing in blood as well were most expanded thyroid clonotypes above 0.001 frequency.

The sequenced sample consisted of peripheral blood or thyroid tissue (not recorded which). The chain couples TRBV20-1 to TRBJ2-5; D not resolved. This clonotype was sampled from an adult man with Graves' hyperthyroidism. The CDR3 region is CSALPKTQETQYF. The CDR3 DNA sequence: TGCAGTGCTTTGCCCAAGACCCAAGAGACCCAGTACTTC.